These T cell receptor beta chains were read from a single sample in a study of blood T cells in healthy people across ages. TCRdb analysed the 5' RACE reads with MiXCR anew, one entry per CDR3 protein. The sample consists of about 1.1 million distinct CDR3 sequences, 35% to 40% of them appearing once. Material: blood. These receptors came from a man between 18 and 35 years old in good health. The CDR3 runs from the conserved cysteine through the conserved F or W. A D gene is named only where the DNA matches it firmly. Clone size, where shown, is once, few, many, or a class for clones that have expanded.

TRBV12-3/TRBV12-4	.	TRBJ1-2	.	TGTGCCAGCAGTGGTGAGGGGTCCCTCTTGGGCTACACCTTC	CASSGEGSLLGYTF
TRBV10-3	TRBD2	TRBJ2-3	few	TGTGCCATCAGCGACCCCGGGGGGTCTGGCACAGATACGCAGTATTTT	CAISDPGGSGTDTQYF
TRBV20-1	TRBD1	TRBJ2-6	.	TGCAGTGCTAGCTCTTCGGGACAGGGAGGATCTGGGGCCAGCGTCCTGACTTTC	CSASSSGQGGSGASVLTF
TRBV9	TRBD1	TRBJ2-3	many	TGTGCCAGCAGCTCCAGACAGGGGTTAGGTGCAGATACGCAGTATTTT	CASSSRQGLGADTQYF
TRBV9	TRBD1	TRBJ2-2	.	TGTGCCAGCAGCGTAGGGACAGGCGATAACACCGGGGAGCTGTTTTTT	CASSVGTGDNTGELFF
TRBV6-1	TRBD1	TRBJ1-3	.	TGTGCCAGCAGTGAAGACCTGACAGGGGGCGAAGACCTCCTCTCTGGAAACACCATATATTTT	CASSEDLTGGEDLLSGNTIYF
TRBV7-2	TRBD2	TRBJ2-7	.	TGTGCCAGCAGCTCGAGACTAGCGGGGGTCAATGAGCAGTACTTC	CASSSRLAGVNEQYF
TRBV5-1	TRBD1	TRBJ2-7	few	TGCGCCAGCAGCTCCGACCCAGCCTACCGAGGACAGGTCAGCTACGAGCAGTACTTC	CASSSDPAYRGQVSYEQYF
TRBV29-1	TRBD1	TRBJ2-7	few	TGCAGCGCAGGGGGCCACTATCTCGATGAGCAGTACTTC	CSAGGHYLDEQYF
TRBV12-3/TRBV12-4	.	TRBJ1-1	.	TGTGCCAGCAGGACCCCGGGGCTGAACACTGAAGCTTTCTTT	CASRTPGLNTEAFF
TRBV25-1	TRBD1	TRBJ2-2	.	TGTGCCAGCAGTGAATCCCCAGGGGGTATTACCGGGGAGCTGTTTTTT	CASSESPGGITGELFF
TRBV14	.	TRBJ1-2	many	TGTGCCAGCAGCCAGGGTTACAACTATGGCTACACCTTC	CASSQGYNYGYTF
TRBV20-1	.	TRBJ2-1	few	TGCAGTGCTAGGGGGATAGACAGGTCCGATGAGCAGTTCTTC	CSARGIDRSDEQFF
TRBV10-3	.	TRBJ1-2	few	TGTGCCATCAGTGAGTTCCCGGACAGAAACTATGGCTACACCTTC	CAISEFPDRNYGYTF
TRBV10-3	TRBD1	TRBJ2-1	few	TGTGCCGTAAAAAACCCCGGGTGGACAGGGGGTGACAATGAGCAGTTCTTC	CAVKNPGWTGGDNEQFF
TRBV6-2/TRBV6-3	.	TRBJ1-1	.	TGTGCCAGCAGGCGAGAAGCGAACACTGAAGCTTTCTTT	CASRREANTEAFF
TRBV12-3/TRBV12-4	TRBD1	TRBJ1-5	few	TGTGCCAGCAGCCCGGACAGGGAGAATCAGCCCCAGCATTTT	CASSPDRENQPQHF
TRBV7-2	.	TRBJ1-1	.	TGTGCCAGCACCTCCCGGGTCAACACTGAAGCTTTCTTT	CASTSRVNTEAFF
TRBV7-2	TRBD1	TRBJ1-2	few	TGTGCCAGCAGCCTTACACCCGACAGGGGTAAAGCGAGCACCTTC	CASSLTPDRGKASTF
TRBV6-6	TRBD1	TRBJ1-5	.	TGTGCCAGCCAGACCGGGACAGGGCCCAATCAGCCCCAGCATTTT	CASQTGTGPNQPQHF
TRBV7-3	.	TRBJ2-1	few	TGTGCCAGCAGCCCAAACCTACAGGGTGATGAGCAGTTCTTC	CASSPNLQGDEQFF
TRBV30	.	TRBJ1-5	few	TGTGCCTGGAATATCAATAGGGATCCCCAGCATTTT	CAWNINRDPQHF
TRBV20-1	.	TRBJ2-6	.	TGCAGTGCGCAAGGCCTCCACTCTGGGGCCAACGTCCTGACTTTC	CSAQGLHSGANVLTF
TRBV5-1	.	TRBJ1-1	.	TGCGCCAGCAGCTTGGGACGGGGGGTCCGGCGGAACACTGAAGCTTTCTTT	CASSLGRGVRRNTEAFF
TRBV19	.	TRBJ1-5	.	TGTGCCAGTAGTCGGCAGGGTCTGAACAATCAGCCCCAGCATTTT	CASSRQGLNNQPQHF
TRBV2	.	TRBJ2-7	few	TGTGCCAGCAGAGGTCTACCAAGCTACGAGCAGTACTTC	CASRGLPSYEQYF